Listed below are T cell receptor beta chains from one sample, sequenced in a study of identical twins. TCRdb re-called the 5' RACE reads through MiXCR, storing one row per CDR3 protein. The sample holds around 250,000 distinct CDR3 sequences; 12% are singletons and the top ten take 3.5% to 4.5%. The data were also submitted as part of a second study, on yellow fever vaccine responses in identical twins.

Source material: memory (CD45RO+) T cells sorted from blood. The receptors here all came from a woman between 18 and 29 years old in good health. The CDR3 runs from the conserved cysteine through the conserved F or W. D genes are given only for firm matches. A clone size is listed for some rows: how often the clone was seen (once, few, many), or a class if it is expanded.

v_call: TRBV7-2; clone_size: many; j_call: TRBJ1-5; d_call: NA; cdr3_aa: CASSPDLIQPQHF; cdr3_nt: TGTGCCAGCAGCCCGGACCTGATCCAGCCCCAGCATTTT
v_call: TRBV6-5; clone_size: NA; j_call: TRBJ2-1; d_call: TRBD2; cdr3_aa: CASSLAGLGLVNEQFF; cdr3_nt: TGTGCCAGCAGTTTAGCGGGACTAGGCTTGGTAAATGAGCAGTTCTTC
v_call: TRBV11-2; clone_size: few; j_call: TRBJ2-7; d_call: TRBD2; cdr3_aa: CASSLTSGSTYEQYF; cdr3_nt: TGTGCCAGCAGCTTGACTAGCGGGAGTACCTACGAGCAGTACTTC
v_call: TRBV7-2; clone_size: NA; j_call: TRBJ1-1; d_call: TRBD1; cdr3_aa: CASSPRTGLGNTEAFF; cdr3_nt: TGTGCCAGCAGCCCACGGACAGGGCTGGGGAACACTGAAGCTTTCTTT
v_call: TRBV24-1; clone_size: NA; j_call: TRBJ2-1; d_call: NA; cdr3_aa: CATRGQSYNEQFF; cdr3_nt: TGTGCCACCAGAGGTCAGTCCTACAATGAGCAGTTCTTC
v_call: TRBV5-1; clone_size: many; j_call: TRBJ2-7; d_call: NA; cdr3_aa: CASSLVSTAEQYF; cdr3_nt: TGCGCCAGCAGCTTGGTTTCTACGGCGGAGCAGTACTTC
v_call: TRBV5-1; clone_size: many; j_call: TRBJ2-3; d_call: NA; cdr3_aa: CASSLRTASTDTQYF; cdr3_nt: TGCGCCAGCAGCTTGAGGACTGCTAGCACAGATACGCAGTATTTT
v_call: TRBV3-1; clone_size: many; j_call: TRBJ1-4; d_call: TRBD1; cdr3_aa: CASSQLPGGAEKLFF; cdr3_nt: TGTGCCAGCAGCCAACTGCCAGGGGGCGCGGAAAAACTGTTTTTT
v_call: TRBV5-1; clone_size: NA; j_call: TRBJ2-3; d_call: TRBD1; cdr3_aa: CASSRLTGGGTDTQYF; cdr3_nt: TGCGCCAGCAGCCGTCTCACAGGGGGCGGCACAGATACGCAGTATTTT
v_call: TRBV5-1; clone_size: many; j_call: TRBJ2-5; d_call: NA; cdr3_aa: CASSYQETQYF; cdr3_nt: TGCGCCAGCAGCTATCAAGAGACCCAGTACTTC
v_call: TRBV20-1; clone_size: few; j_call: TRBJ2-7; d_call: NA; cdr3_aa: CSAKDRRGSYEQYF; cdr3_nt: TGCAGTGCTAAGGACAGGCGGGGATCGTATGAGCAGTACTTC
v_call: TRBV6-4; clone_size: NA; j_call: TRBJ2-1; d_call: TRBD2; cdr3_aa: CASSALAGGNEQFF; cdr3_nt: TGTGCCAGCAGTGCTCTAGCGGGAGGGAATGAGCAGTTCTTC
v_call: TRBV10-3; clone_size: many; j_call: TRBJ2-1; d_call: TRBD1; cdr3_aa: CAISVGDRDYNEQFF; cdr3_nt: TGTGCCATCAGTGTCGGGGACAGGGATTACAATGAGCAGTTCTTC
v_call: TRBV20-1; clone_size: NA; j_call: TRBJ2-1; d_call: TRBD2; cdr3_aa: CSARTSGDYNDQQFF; cdr3_nt: TGCAGTGCGAGGACTAGCGGGGACTATAATGATCAGCAGTTCTTC
v_call: TRBV28; clone_size: few; j_call: TRBJ2-7; d_call: TRBD1; cdr3_aa: CASSSPTGGYEQYF; cdr3_nt: TGTGCCAGCAGTAGCCCGACAGGGGGCTACGAGCAGTACTTC
v_call: TRBV5-1; clone_size: NA; j_call: TRBJ1-1; d_call: NA; cdr3_aa: CASSGGWGTLNTEAFF; cdr3_nt: TGCGCCAGCAGCGGCGGCTGGGGGACACTGAACACTGAAGCTTTCTTT
v_call: TRBV20-1; clone_size: NA; j_call: TRBJ2-3; d_call: TRBD2; cdr3_aa: CSARVASGRTQYF; cdr3_nt: TGCAGTGCTAGAGTTGCTAGCGGGAGGACGCAGTATTTT
v_call: TRBV12-3/TRBV12-4; clone_size: many; j_call: TRBJ1-5; d_call: TRBD1; cdr3_aa: CASRATGARINQPQHF; cdr3_nt: TGTGCCAGCAGGGCAACAGGGGCCCGCATAAATCAGCCCCAGCATTTT
v_call: TRBV4-2; clone_size: NA; j_call: TRBJ2-1; d_call: NA; cdr3_aa: CASSRTPSGAGEGEQFF; cdr3_nt: TGTGCCAGCAGCCGAACCCCCTCAGGGGCAGGGGAGGGTGAGCAGTTCTTC
v_call: TRBV6-5; clone_size: many; j_call: TRBJ2-1; d_call: NA; cdr3_aa: CASSYGHGYRDTGQFF; cdr3_nt: TGTGCCAGCAGTTATGGACACGGATACCGGGACACGGGGCAGTTCTTC
v_call: TRBV12-3/TRBV12-4; clone_size: many; j_call: TRBJ2-5; d_call: NA; cdr3_aa: CASSGTGKALMETQYF; cdr3_nt: TGTGCCAGCAGTGGGACCGGGAAGGCCCTTATGGAGACCCAGTACTTC
v_call: TRBV5-1; clone_size: many; j_call: TRBJ2-3; d_call: NA; cdr3_aa: CASSLRVSGLTDTQYF; cdr3_nt: TGCGCCAGCAGCCTTAGAGTTAGCGGCCTCACAGATACGCAGTATTTT
v_call: TRBV20-1; clone_size: few; j_call: TRBJ2-1; d_call: TRBD2; cdr3_aa: CSARAASGSYNEQFF; cdr3_nt: TGCAGTGCTAGAGCGGCTAGCGGTTCCTACAATGAGCAGTTCTTC
v_call: TRBV12-3/TRBV12-4; clone_size: few; j_call: TRBJ1-5; d_call: NA; cdr3_aa: CASSLWAVIANQPQHF; cdr3_nt: TGTGCCAGCAGTTTGTGGGCAGTTATCGCCAATCAGCCCCAGCATTTT
v_call: TRBV7-2; clone_size: many; j_call: TRBJ1-6; d_call: NA; cdr3_aa: CASRSRQGFDSPLHF; cdr3_nt: TGTGCCAGCAGAAGCCGGCAGGGGTTCGATTCACCCCTCCACTTT
v_call: TRBV15; clone_size: NA; j_call: TRBJ2-3; d_call: NA; cdr3_aa: CATSNWAGQGTDTQYF; cdr3_nt: TGTGCCACCAGCAATTGGGCGGGTCAGGGCACAGATACGCAGTATTTT
v_call: TRBV20-1; clone_size: few; j_call: TRBJ1-1; d_call: NA; cdr3_aa: CTRLGGRGTEAFF; cdr3_nt: TGCACTCGCCTGGGGGGAAGGGGGACTGAAGCTTTCTTT
v_call: TRBV30; clone_size: few; j_call: TRBJ2-7; d_call: NA; cdr3_aa: CAWSVQSSYEQYF; cdr3_nt: TGTGCCTGGAGTGTACAGAGCTCCTACGAGCAGTACTTC
v_call: TRBV27; clone_size: NA; j_call: TRBJ2-1; d_call: NA; cdr3_aa: CASSQNRGGEQFF; cdr3_nt: TGTGCCAGCAGCCAGAACCGAGGCGGTGAGCAGTTCTTC
v_call: TRBV20-1; clone_size: NA; j_call: TRBJ2-7; d_call: TRBD1; cdr3_aa: CSAVPGTESEQYF; cdr3_nt: TGCAGTGCTGTCCCCGGGACAGAGTCCGAGCAGTACTTC
v_call: TRBV29-1; clone_size: few; j_call: TRBJ1-2; d_call: NA; cdr3_aa: CSAGGSGYTF; cdr3_nt: TGCAGCGCGGGCGGGAGCGGCTACACCTTC
v_call: TRBV2; clone_size: many; j_call: TRBJ2-1; d_call: NA; cdr3_aa: CASRDYSSYNEQFF; cdr3_nt: TGTGCCAGCAGAGACTACAGCTCCTACAATGAGCAGTTCTTC
v_call: TRBV7-6; clone_size: few; j_call: TRBJ2-5; d_call: NA; cdr3_aa: CASSDLGQRYQETQYF; cdr3_nt: TGTGCCAGCAGCGATTTGGGACAAAGGTACCAAGAGACCCAGTACTTC
v_call: TRBV10-3; clone_size: many; j_call: TRBJ2-3; d_call: TRBD1; cdr3_aa: CATQPGQATLDTQYF; cdr3_nt: TGTGCCACGCAACCGGGACAGGCCACCTTAGATACGCAGTATTTT
v_call: TRBV28; clone_size: many; j_call: TRBJ2-2; d_call: NA; cdr3_aa: CASTPDTMTGELFF; cdr3_nt: TGTGCCAGCACCCCGGACACCATGACCGGGGAGCTGTTTTTT
v_call: TRBV12-3/TRBV12-4; clone_size: few; j_call: TRBJ2-1; d_call: TRBD2; cdr3_aa: CASSLTGGPVEQFF; cdr3_nt: TGTGCCAGCAGTTTGACGGGGGGGCCGGTTGAGCAGTTCTTC
v_call: TRBV5-1; clone_size: many; j_call: TRBJ2-3; d_call: TRBD1; cdr3_aa: CASRLEAGGTQYF; cdr3_nt: TGCGCCAGCAGACTGGAGGCAGGGGGTACGCAGTATTTT
v_call: TRBV28; clone_size: NA; j_call: TRBJ2-7; d_call: NA; cdr3_aa: CASRGGGTLYSYEQYF; cdr3_nt: TGTGCCAGCAGAGGGGGGGGGACACTATACTCCTACGAGCAGTACTTC
v_call: TRBV2; clone_size: few; j_call: TRBJ2-3; d_call: TRBD2; cdr3_aa: CASSEASGTSTDTQYF; cdr3_nt: TGTGCCAGCAGTGAAGCTAGCGGGACATCCACAGATACGCAGTATTTT
v_call: TRBV15; clone_size: NA; j_call: TRBJ2-2; d_call: NA; cdr3_aa: CATSLTSNTGELFF; cdr3_nt: TGTGCCACCAGTCTGACCTCGAACACCGGGGAGCTGTTTTTT
v_call: TRBV24-1; clone_size: few; j_call: TRBJ2-5; d_call: TRBD2; cdr3_aa: CATSDLYRGGDQETQYF; cdr3_nt: TGTGCCACCAGTGATTTGTACCGGGGGGGGGACCAAGAGACCCAGTACTTC
v_call: TRBV14; clone_size: NA; j_call: TRBJ2-2; d_call: NA; cdr3_aa: CASSQDLHGELFF; cdr3_nt: TGTGCCAGCAGCCAAGATTTACACGGGGAGCTGTTTTTT
v_call: TRBV6-6; clone_size: NA; j_call: TRBJ2-7; d_call: NA; cdr3_aa: CASSRVNSYEQYF; cdr3_nt: TGTGCCAGCAGCCGGGTCAACTCTTACGAGCAGTACTTC
v_call: TRBV6-2/TRBV6-3; clone_size: NA; j_call: TRBJ1-2; d_call: TRBD1; cdr3_aa: CASRAHHLGQHNYGYTF; cdr3_nt: TGTGCCAGCAGGGCTCACCACCTGGGACAGCATAACTATGGCTACACCTTC
v_call: TRBV18; clone_size: NA; j_call: TRBJ2-5; d_call: NA; cdr3_aa: CASSPPYAQETQYF; cdr3_nt: TGTGCCAGCTCACCACCGTACGCTCAGGAGACCCAGTACTTC
v_call: TRBV20-1; clone_size: many; j_call: TRBJ2-1; d_call: TRBD2; cdr3_aa: CSVRLAGGRNNEQFF; cdr3_nt: TGCAGTGTTCGGCTAGCGGGAGGTCGAAACAATGAGCAGTTCTTC
v_call: TRBV12-3/TRBV12-4; clone_size: many; j_call: TRBJ1-2; d_call: NA; cdr3_aa: CASSPEADYGYTF; cdr3_nt: TGTGCCAGCAGTCCAGAGGCAGACTATGGCTACACCTTC
v_call: TRBV7-2; clone_size: NA; j_call: TRBJ2-1; d_call: NA; cdr3_aa: CASSRTVDEQFF; cdr3_nt: TGTGCCAGCAGCAGGACCGTGGATGAGCAGTTCTTC
v_call: TRBV6-2/TRBV6-3; clone_size: NA; j_call: TRBJ2-3; d_call: TRBD2; cdr3_aa: CASSYPNPSGGRPDTQYF; cdr3_nt: TGTGCCAGCAGTTACCCCAACCCTAGCGGTGGACGCCCAGATACGCAGTATTTT
v_call: TRBV4-2; clone_size: few; j_call: TRBJ2-1; d_call: NA; cdr3_aa: CASSLSEGGDYNEQFF; cdr3_nt: TGTGCCAGCAGCCTTAGCGAGGGCGGGGATTACAATGAGCAGTTCTTC
v_call: TRBV28; clone_size: NA; j_call: TRBJ2-3; d_call: NA; cdr3_aa: CASSLPGAVSTDTQYF; cdr3_nt: TGTGCCAGCAGTTTACCAGGGGCGGTAAGCACAGATACGCAGTATTTT
v_call: TRBV4-1; clone_size: many; j_call: TRBJ2-1; d_call: NA; cdr3_aa: CASSQGSGWPKVSARYNEQFF; cdr3_nt: TGCGCCAGCAGCCAGGGTTCAGGCTGGCCAAAGGTATCGGCTCGCTACAATGAGCAGTTCTTC
v_call: TRBV20-1; clone_size: few; j_call: TRBJ1-5; d_call: NA; cdr3_aa: CSARDMGRNFNQPQHF; cdr3_nt: TGCAGTGCTAGAGATATGGGCAGGAACTTTAATCAGCCCCAGCATTTT
v_call: TRBV30; clone_size: few; j_call: TRBJ2-1; d_call: TRBD2; cdr3_aa: CAWTSGSGDDEQFF; cdr3_nt: TGTGCCTGGACTAGCGGGAGTGGGGACGATGAGCAGTTCTTC